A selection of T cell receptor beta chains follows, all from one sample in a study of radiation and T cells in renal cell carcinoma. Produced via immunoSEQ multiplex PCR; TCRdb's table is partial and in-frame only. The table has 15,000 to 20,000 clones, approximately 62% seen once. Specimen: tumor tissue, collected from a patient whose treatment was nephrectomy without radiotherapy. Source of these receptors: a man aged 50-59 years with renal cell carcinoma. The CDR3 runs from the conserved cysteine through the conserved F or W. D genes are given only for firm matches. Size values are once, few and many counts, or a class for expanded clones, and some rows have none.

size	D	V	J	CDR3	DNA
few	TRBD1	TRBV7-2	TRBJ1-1	CASSLATGALNTEAFF	TGTGCCAGCAGCTTAGCGACAGGGGCCCTGAACACTGAAGCTTTCTTT
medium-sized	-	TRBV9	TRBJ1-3	CASSPLVLDGNTIYF	TGTGCCAGCAGCCCATTGGTTTTAGATGGAAACACCATATATTTT
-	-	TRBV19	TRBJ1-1	CASIPRGEFSEAFF	TGTGCCAGTATCCCCCGGGGGGAATTTTCTGAAGCTTTCTTT
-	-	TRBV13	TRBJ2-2	CASSLGAAGELFF	TGTGCCAGCAGCTTAGGAGCGGCCGGGGAGCTGTTTTTT
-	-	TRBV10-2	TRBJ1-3	CASRLGPGNTIYF	TGCGCCAGTAGACTAGGACCCGGAAACACCATATATTTT
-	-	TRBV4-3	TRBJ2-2	CASSQDSNRNTGELFF	TGCGCCAGCAGCCAAGACTCCAACCGCAACACCGGGGAGCTGTTTTTT
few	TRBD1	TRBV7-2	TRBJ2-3	CASSWGQGEADTQYF	TGTGCCAGCAGCTGGGGACAGGGGGAAGCAGATACGCAGTATTTT
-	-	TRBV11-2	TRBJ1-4	CASSRATNEKLFF	TGTGCCAGCAGCCGGGCAACTAATGAAAAACTGTTTTTT
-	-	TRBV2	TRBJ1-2	CASSERTGGYTF	TGTGCCAGCAGTGAACGAACAGGCGGCTACACCTTC
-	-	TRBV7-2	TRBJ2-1	CASSLELDEQFF	TGTGCCAGCAGCTTAGAACTAGATGAGCAGTTCTTC
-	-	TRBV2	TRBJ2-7	CASSGIAVGSYEQYF	TGTGCCAGCAGTGGTATAGCGGTAGGCTCCTACGAGCAGTACTTC
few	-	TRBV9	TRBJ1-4	CASSVARINEKLFF	TGTGCCAGCAGCGTAGCTCGGATTAATGAAAAACTGTTTTTT
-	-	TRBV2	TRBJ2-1	CASSEWGEQFF	TGTGCCAGCAGTGAATGGGGGGAGCAGTTCTTC
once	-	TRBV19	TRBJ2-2	CASSIGAGDYPGELFF	TGTGCCAGTAGTATAGGAGCAGGGGACTACCCCGGGGAGCTGTTTTTT
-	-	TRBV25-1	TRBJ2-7	CASSEGGGYQQYF	TGTGCCAGCAGCGAGGGAGGAGGCTACCAGCAGTACTTC
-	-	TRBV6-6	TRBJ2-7	CASSYDGSYEQYF	TGTGCCAGCAGTTACGATGGTAGTTACGAGCAGTACTTC
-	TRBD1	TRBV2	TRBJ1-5	CASSSSAGGLLSNQPQHF	TGTGCCAGCAGCTCATCGGCAGGGGGCCTTCTTAGCAATCAGCCCCAGCATTTT
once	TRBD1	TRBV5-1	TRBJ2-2	CASSLQGENTGELFF	TGCGCCAGCAGCTTACAGGGGGAAAACACCGGGGAGCTGTTTTTT
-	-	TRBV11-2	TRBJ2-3	CASSFGADTQYF	TGTGCCAGCAGCTTCGGGGCAGATACGCAGTATTTT
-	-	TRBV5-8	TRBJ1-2	CASSLLWTDRLGYTF	TGTGCCAGCAGCCTGCTATGGACTGACCGTCTAGGCTACACCTTC
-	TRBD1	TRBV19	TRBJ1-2	CASSIGLRTGNYGYTF	TGTGCCAGTAGTATTGGCCTCCGGACAGGGAACTATGGCTACACCTTC
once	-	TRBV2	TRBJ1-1	CASRGPRPNTEAFF	TGTGCCAGCAGGGGTCCCCGGCCGAACACTGAAGCTTTCTTT
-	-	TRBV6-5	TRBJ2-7	CASSYSGRTSYEQYF	TGTGCCAGCAGTTACTCGGGCAGGACTTCCTACGAGCAGTACTTC
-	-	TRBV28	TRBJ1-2	CASSLSWGLGYGYTF	TGTGCCAGCAGTTTATCGTGGGGGTTGGGGTATGGCTACACCTTC
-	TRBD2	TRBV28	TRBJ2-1	CASSSSGNEQFF	TGTGCCAGCAGTTCTAGCGGCAATGAGCAGTTCTTC
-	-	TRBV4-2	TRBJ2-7	CASSQDQSGEQYF	TGTGCCAGCAGCCAGGACCAAAGCGGGGAGCAGTACTTC